Included here is one T cell receptor beta chain sequence, with context. Its antigen specificity is not known. Qualities for individual bases were not recorded, and no much larger clone is one base off. In total, 630 or so healthy bone marrow donors made up the cohort. At the time of sampling, every cohort member was nominally healthy, though immune exposures that went unrecorded were likely present. The donor tested CMV seronegative and was one of the 352 seronegative cohort members. Each donor provided a peripheral blood sample, and peripheral blood mononuclear cells were used for TCR beta sequencing. The Qiagen DNeasy Blood Extraction Kit was used to extract genomic DNA from the blood cell samples. There are 12 amino acids in the CDR3, from cysteine to phenylalanine inclusive. Kept here is only the CDR3 DNA, which spans 36 bases and is read in frame from base 1. Via the germline V gene (reference sequence), CDR1 is LNHDA and CDR2 SQIVND. V was cut back by 11 bases and J by 6 bases, leaving a gap of 17 bases between them.

Receptor amplification or capture employed the immunoSEQ multiplex PCR assay. The multiplex PCR relied on a mix of 60 forward primers for TCR Vbeta segments and 13 reverse primers for TCR Jbeta segments. Amplification of the CDR3 region of rearranged TCR beta genes was performed with a multiplex PCR assay on genomic DNA. The amplified TCR beta libraries were sequenced on the Illumina HiSeq System as 87-base-pair reads. Per the authors' processing: In a later analysis, 77 million or so unique TCR beta chains were counted across the approximately 620 repertoires, and about 10 million of these chains were shared by at least two donors. Raw reads were error-corrected and collapsed into unique sequences by a nearest-neighbor algorithm in which closely related sequences were merged to remove PCR and sequencing errors. Alignment of CDR3 sequences to IMGT reference sequences was used to assign V, D and J gene segments. For a sequence to be retained, a match of at least six nucleotides was required to both a V gene segment and a J gene segment. A rearrangement was called productive if the CDR3 had no stop codons and remained in frame with V and J, and every other rearrangement was called non-productive. Following IMGT convention, CDR3 was defined as the stretch from the second conserved V-encoded cysteine to the conserved J-encoded phenylalanine. The earlier analysis of a few hundred of the donors excluded sequences that lacked an unambiguous match to a single V gene segment. An earlier analysis of a few hundred of the donors called V segments functional above 56.7% productive rearrangements and segregating when the between-donor standard deviation exceeded 5%. A statistical classification framework was built to diagnose cytomegalovirus status from the catalog of TCR beta chain sequences. A later analysis assigned V and J genes by comparing TCR nucleotide sequences with IMGT/GENE-DB human TR gene sequences. A later analysis assigned CDR3 sequences and most-parsimonious VDJ recombination scenarios with the TCRdist pipeline. In a later analysis, each TCR beta chain was defined by its CDR3 amino acid sequence together with its V-gene family, and reads without a unique V-gene family were excluded. In a later analysis, a few hundred highly shared, low-generation-probability nucleotide sequences were removed to address suspected cross-contamination and a sequencing artifact. A later analysis calculated a clonal expansion index for each public chain from normalized within-repertoire ranks of inferred template counts. A later analysis computed generation probabilities with a VDJ recombination model fitted to out-of-frame rearrangements, and checked the results against IGoR. A later analysis scored TCR-TCR, TCR-HLA and TCR-CMV co-occurrence with hypergeometric tests, applying a repertoire-size bias correction to TCR pairs. A later analysis estimated false discovery rates by permuting HLA or CMV assignments 20 times. A later analysis grouped co-occurring TCRs with DBSCAN, adding TCRdist sequence similarity when clustering within HLA-allele-positive subsets. Co-occurrence clustering excluded repertoires with fewer than 30,000 or more than 120,000 public chains, plus five with anomalous nucleotide sharing. In TCRdb, the immuneACCESS table is reduced to in-frame sequences with V and J assigned. These tables do not hold every clone; where another copy was compared, an unresolved V gene accounts for under half, and the others remain unexplained. V and J calls and clone size are copied from that table; D and trimming were computed from the DNA. The sample table lists over 100,000 clones, approximately 8.8% of them with a count of one. The ten largest clones add up to under 5.5% of the sample.

The data are from a study of cytomegalovirus exposure and HLA in healthy donors (dated by TCRdb to 2016 to 2017). The study in broad terms: In an earlier analysis of 587 of the donors, 250 to 350 Gb of sequence data and 100 million or so unique TCR beta sequences from 180 million or so T cells were reported. A later analysis re-examined previously published TCR beta repertoires from about 670 donors and added high-resolution HLA genotyping to investigate patterns of TCR occurrence. In addition to the first cohort of roughly 700 subjects, a separate validation cohort of 130 or so different subjects was used. Across approximately 400 genotyped donors of the cohort, an average of approximately 240,000 unique TCR beta nucleotide sequences per donor were sequenced, and roughly 20% of those sequences were non-productive. A later genetic analysis used genome-wide SNP genotypes for about three fifths of the roughly 700 donors, treating that subset as a discovery cohort. Rather than using new phenotypic data, the later analysis identified candidate immune exposures from TCR beta sequences and from how often those sequences occurred across donors. The study combined high-throughput TCR immunosequencing, statistical association of individual TCRs with disease status, and machine learning to predict cytomegalovirus infection status. The study profiled the T cell repertoires of hundreds of subjects by immunosequencing and related them to cytomegalovirus serostatus. An early release covering roughly 640 HLA-typed donors comprised about 300 gigabases of sequencing data and around 80 million unique TCR sequences. The genetic ancestry cluster associated with self-reported Caucasian donors included over 80% of the 398 genotyped donors. A few DR-DQ haplotypes were treated as single units for association and clustering because of strong linkage in the cohort. All discovery cohort repertoires had been generated on a single sequencing platform. The number of donors typed differed by locus, with roughly 620-630 for A, B, C, DRB1 and DQB1, around 500 for DQA1, approximately 570 for DPA1, and 450 to 480 for DPB1. HLA typing included class I and class II loci at four-digit resolution. Donor age, sex, ethnicity and CMV serostatus were compiled together with the repertoire data. An earlier analysis of 500 to 650 of the donors applied high-throughput TCR beta sequencing to assess whether each TCR beta V gene segment acted as functional or pseudogenic. The study was designed to test whether signatures of past pathogen exposure could be identified by cataloging public T cell receptors.

Study-level results and caveats: Broadly in line with IMGT annotations, most TCR beta V segments showed up in productive rearrangements about 90% or about 30% of the time in an earlier analysis of roughly 590 of the donors. According to a later analysis, parvovirus B19, influenza, CMV and Epstein-Barr virus appeared linked to several top co-occurrence clusters. Most TCR sequences were observed very rarely across donors, whereas some public TCRs were present in many individuals. The study listed 170 or so TCR beta chains as associated with cytomegalovirus. Most CMV-associated TCR beta chains appeared to be HLA-restricted in a later analysis, and the HLA associations seemed to be driven largely by CMV exposure. The 87-base-pair reads could not distinguish some IMGT-functional V segments, including TRBV6-2 and TRBV6-3, so those segments were excluded. Correlated functional status among segregating V segments might reflect linkage disequilibrium, but an unknown experimental factor could not be ruled out. In a later analysis, the rate of TCR association differed among HLA loci, with DRB1 alleles having the most associated TCRs and HLA-C alleles having the fewest. A later genetic analysis reported fewer N-insertions in productive TCRs among donors in an Asian-associated ancestry cluster than the roughly 700-donor mean. The authors suggested that the approach could potentially be generalized to other disease states and immunological phenotypes. Strong co-occurrence of HLA alleles, especially DR and DQ, made assigning TCR associations to individual alleles difficult. A later analysis found that HLA-associated TCR beta chains were more clonally expanded and had lower generation probabilities than equally common non-associated chains. In vitro tests confirmed that a few of the cytomegalovirus-associated TCR beta chains recognize cytomegalovirus antigens. Because some donors lacked HLA typing at each locus, the association tests relied only on the typed subset. This cohort had only TCR beta chains sequenced, and the lack of alpha or paired-chain data limited which features could be detected. The classifier was reported to diagnose cytomegalovirus status with high specificity and sensitivity in both the original cohort and the validation cohort. For the cohort, immune exposure information was limited to CMV serostatus. Roughly uniform sequencing depth across donors was assumed in presence/absence analyses, although this assumption may not hold. Specific HLA alleles were associated with more than 15,000 TCR beta sequences at a false discovery rate of 0.05 in a later analysis. In a later genetic analysis, a missense DCLRE1C variant was associated with V-gene and J-gene trimming of TCR beta chains, and the association was replicated in an independent cohort. A further reported finding was that TCR beta sequences accurately predicted the HLA-A and HLA-B alleles for most subjects in the first cohort. Because counts were too low, 15 or so rarely observed V segments, including chromosome 9 orphons, were excluded from the earlier analysis of around 640 of the donors. A group of highly shared sequence variants was considered likely to be a technical artifact of the sequencing pipeline.

This receptor chain uses TRBV19 and TRBJ2-7; TRBD2 could be the D gene, as 5 bases match. This sequence was found in a man in his forties in good health and CMV-seronegative. Specimen: PBMCs. This receptor carries the CDR3 CASARGFSEQYF. In nucleotides, the sequence is TGTGCCTCCGCACGGGGATTTTCCGAGCAGTACTTC.